This TCR beta chain was captured by sequencing in a study of T cells in tuberculosis. About the research overall: In South Africa, adults with active tuberculosis were compared with IGRA-negative and latently infected IGRA-positive adolescents. Study-level points and caveats: Active tuberculosis patients had shorter CDR3-alpha; the beta difference was nonsignificant.

Sequenced by immunoSEQ multiplex PCR; TCRdb stores in-frame clones only, minus some. The sample consists of around 19,000 clones, approximately 92% of them appearing once. Notes on this clone: Its antigen remains unknown.

J was trimmed by 8 bases and V by 3 bases; bases with no gene match: 9. This CDR3 is built from 13 residues. In germline, CDR1 is SQVTM, CDR2 ANQGSEA. Each clinical donor contributed on average roughly 100,000 T cells from unsorted cryopreserved PBMC. The sequencing input was PBMCs. The chain combines TRBV29-1 with TRBJ1-2; 7 bases are a match to TRBD1. The clonotype originates from a donor aged 10 to 29 with latent tuberculosis or without tuberculosis infection. The CDR3 nucleotides are TGCAGCGTTGAGGGGGGACAGCCAGGCGGCTACACCTTC. Its protein is CSVEGGQPGGYTF.